The entry below describes one TCR beta chain. Produced via immunoSEQ multiplex PCR; TCRdb's table is partial and in-frame only. The sample has about 270,000 clones, over 75% seen once. The CDR3 is 15 residues long. V lost 6 bases and J lost 4; bases outside the gene matches: 6. CDR1 SQVTM and CDR2 ANQGSEA come from the germline V gene. These data originate in a study of blood T cell repertoires in COVID-19. On the study more broadly: Some COVID-19 samples were acute and others convalescent; all came from the United States, Italy and Spain.

This receptor was taken from a woman aged 70-85 years with acute or convalescent COVID-19. Sequenced input: peripheral blood. J is TRBJ2-2 and V is TRBV29-1, with TRBD2 matching over 12 bases. CDR3 residues: CSVKTSGGFTGELFF. The CDR3 DNA is TGCAGCGTAAAGACTAGCGGGGGTTTCACCGGGGAGCTGTTTTTT.